This note documents a single TCR beta chain sequence. The antigen remains unidentified. The source of the sample is a study of beta chain features in type 1 diabetes. Trimming shortened V by 4 bases and J by 6 bases, and 16 bases separated the two germline ends. The germline gives CDR1 KGHSH, CDR2 LQKENI. CDR3 length equals 15 residues. Expressed TCRB transcripts were sequenced because the isolated RNA had all been reverse transcribed beforehand. Clones were sequenced by immunoSEQ multiplex PCR, and TCRdb holds only the in-frame ones, with some missing. The sample holds some 640,000 clones; roughly an eighth are singletons and the top ten take around 0.04%. Findings and limits, study-wide: Researchers report that Type 1 diabetes patients had moderately but significantly shorter TCRB CDR3s across all four CD4+ subsets.

This receptor was obtained from a man between 18 and 29 years old with type 1 diabetes. The specimen sequenced was naive CD4+ T cells from blood. V and J are TRBV18 and TRBJ2-1; D is perhaps TRBD1 (5 bases). The CDR3 loop is CASSLRSGPLNEQFF. The CDR3, as DNA: TGTGCCAGCTCACTTAGGTCAGGGCCCCTCAATGAGCAGTTCTTC.